These 19 T cell receptor beta chains were all obtained from the same sample, sequenced in a study of blood T cell repertoires in COVID-19. The assay was immunoSEQ multiplex PCR, and TCRdb's table has in-frame clones only and misses some. The table includes 250,000 to 400,000 clones, more than 70% detected once. The sequenced sample was peripheral blood. These receptors came from a woman aged 25 to 39 with COVID-19, enrolled during active disease.

The J gene is TRBJ2-1, the V gene TRBV25-1; 9 nucleotides line up with TRBD2. This CDR3 comprises 16 residues. V shed 3 bases and J 7 bases; nucleotides not matched to a gene: 10. Looked up from germline, CDR1 is MGHDK and CDR2 is SYGVNS. This CDR3 reads CASSDLAGLPRNEQFF. The CDR3 nucleotides are TGTGCCAGCAGTGATCTAGCGGGGCTCCCCCGGAATGAGCAGTTCTTC.

J is TRBJ2-3 and V is TRBV9; maybe TRBD1 (5 bases). The germline gives CDR1 SGDLS, CDR2 YYNGEE. Trimming removed 4 bases at V and 6 bases at J, with 21 bases between. The CDR3 length is 16 residues. The CDR3 is CASSPRVGSPDDTQYF. Written as DNA, the CDR3 is TGTGCCAGCAGCCCCAGGGTCGGGTCCCCAGACGATACGCAGTATTTT.

The chain links TRBV18 to TRBJ1-4; 10 bases agree with TRBD1. Germline V lookup: CDR1 KGHSH, CDR2 LQKENI. The ends lost 3 bases at V and 7 bases at J; junction bases unmatched: 2. The CDR3 loop spans 14 amino acids. The CDR3 nucleotides are TGTGCCAGCTCACCGGGACAGGGGAGTGAAAAACTGTTTTTT. This gives the protein CASSPGQGSEKLFF. The variable domain in full, with the rest retrieved from reference TRBV18 and TRBJ1-4, is NAGVMQNPRHLVRRRGQEARLRCSPMKGHSHVYWYRQLPEEGLKFMVYLQKENIIDESGMPKERFSAEFPKEGPSILRIQQVVRGDSAAYFCASSPGQGSEKLFFGSGTQLSVL.

Written as DNA, the CDR3 is TGTGCCAGCAGTTACTCGACAGGTTTTAACTATGGCTACACCTTC. Its translation is CASSYSTGFNYGYTF. The V gene is TRBV6-5, the J gene TRBJ1-2; D is perhaps TRBD1 (6 bases). The V gene's germline CDR1 is MNHEY and CDR2 SVGAGI. CDR3 length: 15 residues. V shed 0 bases and J shed 1 base, with 9 bases lying between them.

CDR3 protein: CATGGQGNTGELFF. Written as DNA, the CDR3 is TGTGCCACCGGGGGACAGGGGAACACCGGGGAGCTGTTTTTT. The rearrangement joins TRBV24-1 to TRBJ2-2; 9 bases align to TRBD1. The CDR3 is 14 amino acids. Trimming took 9 bases from V and 1 from J; bases not matched to a gene: 2. Per germline, CDR1 KGHDR and CDR2 SFDVKD.

The J gene is TRBJ1-5, the V gene TRBV27; D gene unclear. The CDR3 has 17 amino acids. In germline, CDR1 is MNHEY, CDR2 SMNVEV (reference sequence). Trimming cost V 4 bases and J 5 bases, with 21 bases left between them. The CDR3, as DNA: TGTGCCAGCAGTTCGTATACCCCCTATGTGAACCATCAGCCCCAGCATTTT. Its translation: CASSSYTPYVNHQPQHF.

The rearrangement links TRBV7-8 to TRBJ1-5, with D uncertain. Germline V gives CDR1 SGHVS, CDR2 FQNEAQ. The CDR3 extends over 18 amino acids. Trimming took off 3 bases at V and 1 base at J, with 19 bases between the two ends. DNA for the CDR3: TGTGCCAGCAGCTTGGCCACCGGGATCCTGGGAAGCAATCAGCCCCAGCATTTT. This codes for CASSLATGILGSNQPQHF.

About this clone itself: An end of the junction differs from the germline gene, which may be a read error. This chain joins TRBV4-3 and TRBJ1-2; 7 bases align to TRBD1. The CDR3 length is 16 residues. Germline lookup yields CDR1 LGHNA and CDR2 YSLEER. CDR3 nucleotides: TGCGCCAGCAACCAAACCTCGACAGGGTCTTTTGATGGCTACACCTTC. It translates to CASNQTSTGSFDGYTF.

This chain links TRBV21-1 with TRBJ1-3; TRBD1, the table's D call, was not compared with the DNA. TRBV21-1 represents a pseudogene. CDR3 length equals 15 residues. DNA of the CDR3: TGTGCCAGCAGCACCCTCCGGGACACAGGAAACACCATATATTTT. Its translation: CASSTLRDTGNTIYF.

The chain links TRBV6-1 to TRBJ1-1; possibly TRBD1 for D (5 bases). Trimming pared 3 bases from V and 6 bases from J, leaving 11 bases between. Germline CDR1 and CDR2: MNHNS and SASEGT. The CDR3 runs 13 residues. The CDR3 region has the DNA TGTGCCAGCAGTGACAGGGTGGTCGCTGAAGCTTTCTTT. Translated: CASSDRVVAEAFF.

The chain links TRBV19 to TRBJ1-5, with 10 positions matching TRBD1. CDR1 and CDR2 (germline): LNHDA, SQIVND (reference sequence). The V and J ends lost 4 bases and 8 bases, in that order; junction bases with no gene match: 5. The CDR3 runs to 14 residues. CDR3 sequence: CASSSDRGLEPQHF. The CDR3, as DNA: TGTGCCAGTAGTAGTGACAGGGGGCTGGAGCCCCAGCATTTT.

The chain couples TRBV4-3 to TRBJ2-7, with TRBD2 matching over 7 bases. The CDR3 is made up of 15 amino acids. With 1 base clipped from V and 3 bases from J, the junction kept 6 bases outside the gene matches. Germline V gene lookup returns CDR1 LGHNA and CDR2 YSLEER. The CDR3 protein is CASSQAAGRNYEQYF. CDR3 in DNA: TGCGCCAGCAGCCAAGCTGCCGGGAGGAACTACGAGCAGTACTTC.

The chain is built from TRBV3-1 (or the pseudogene TRBV3-2) and TRBJ1-5; TRBD1 matches at 7 bases. Germline CDR1 is LGHDT and CDR2 is YNNKEL (reference sequence). CDR3 length equals 14 residues. V dropped 0 bases and J dropped 7; count of bases not matched to a gene: 3. The CDR3 loop reads CASSQDSGGQPQHF. CDR3 DNA sequence: TGTGCCAGCAGCCAAGATTCAGGGGGGCAGCCCCAGCATTTT.

The rearrangement uses TRBV19 and TRBJ1-2; D possibly corresponds to TRBD1 (6 bases). The germline V gene encodes CDR1 LNHDA and CDR2 SQIVND (reference sequence). The CDR3 consists of 14 residues. Between the trimmed V and J ends, which lost 7 bases and 4 bases, there was a span of 16 bases. CDR3 nucleotide sequence: TGTGCCAGTACCCAGGACAGTTCCGTCTATGGCTACACCTTC. Its translation is CASTQDSSVYGYTF.

V usage is TRBV5-1 and J usage is TRBJ2-7; 8 nucleotides match TRBD2. With V trimmed by 1 base and J by 1 base, 4 bases remained unmatched. Germline V CDR1 and CDR2: SGHRS, YFSETQ. The CDR3 is made up of 15 amino acids. Written as DNA, the CDR3 is TGCGCCAGCAGCTTGAATAGCGGGGCGTCCTACGAGCAGTACTTC. Amino acid sequence: CASSLNSGASYEQYF.

This clone was found once. The chain employs TRBV25-1 and TRBJ1-2, with 9 bases fitting TRBD1. Trimming removed 4 bases from V and 7 bases from J; junction bases left unmatched: 4. CDR3 length: 13 amino acids. Looked up from germline, CDR1 is MGHDK and CDR2 is SYGVNS. CDR3 nucleotide sequence: TGTGCCAGCAGTGCAGGGACAGGGACTGGCTACACCTTC. Protein product: CASSAGTGTGYTF.

The rearrangement uses TRBV5-1 and TRBJ2-2, with D tentatively TRBD1 (6 bases). Germline V CDR1 and CDR2: SGHRS, YFSETQ. The CDR3 contains 14 residues. The V end lost 2 bases, the J end lost 4 bases, and 9 bases lay between the germline ends. CDR3 DNA: TGCGCCAGCAGCTTACAGGGAACCACCGGGGAGCTGTTTTTT. Amino acid sequence: CASSLQGTTGELFF. The variable domain in full, with the rest retrieved from reference TRBV5-1 and TRBJ2-2, is KAGVTQTPRYLIKTRGQQVTLSCSPISGHRSVSWYQQTPGQGLQFLFEYFSETQRNKGNFPGRFSGRQFSNSRSEMNVSTLELGDSALYLCASSLQGTTGELFFGEGSRLTVL.

This clone was found a few times. The chain links TRBV11-2 to TRBJ2-7; tentative D call: TRBD2 (6 bases). Trimming pared 5 bases from V and 3 bases from J, leaving 14 bases between. CDR3 length equals 14 residues. From germline, CDR1 is SGHAT and CDR2 FQNNGV. CDR3 protein: CASSHGRGNYEQYF. The DNA of the CDR3 is TGTGCCAGCAGCCACGGTCGGGGGAACTACGAGCAGTACTTC.

The V and J genes are TRBV10-3 and TRBJ1-1; 9 bases are shared with TRBD1. This CDR3 has 16 residues. Trimming at V came to 10 bases and at J to 3 bases, leaving 15 bases not matched to a gene. Germline V gene lookup returns CDR1 ENHRY and CDR2 SYGVKD. The DNA of the CDR3 is TGTGCCACAGCGCCGGGACAGGGAACGGGTGACACTGAAGCTTTCTTT. It codes for CATAPGQGTGDTEAFF.